A single sample is the source of the 8 T cell receptor beta chains below, sequenced in a study of cytomegalovirus exposure and HLA in healthy donors. Amplification used 60 Vbeta primers and 13 Jbeta primers. The assay was immunoSEQ multiplex PCR, and TCRdb's table has in-frame clones only and misses some. The data show approximately 90,000 clones, about 75% seen once. The specimen sequenced was PBMCs. The source of these receptors is a middle-aged man in good health and CMV-seronegative.

This chain uses TRBV9 with TRBJ1-5; the D gene is possibly TRBD1 (5 bases). The CDR3 totals 15 residues. Deletions cut 4 bases from V and 0 bases from J, with 11 bases between. The germline CDR1 and CDR2 sequences are SGDLS and YYNGEE. The CDR3 DNA is TGTGCCAGCAGCATAAGTAGGGGTAGCAATCAGCCCCAGCATTTT. As protein: CASSISRGSNQPQHF. Drawing the rest from reference TRBV9 and TRBJ1-5, the complete variable domain is DSGVTQTPKHLITATGQRVTLRCSPRSGDLSVYWYQQSLDQGLQFLIQYYNGEERAKGNILERFSAQQFPDLHSELNLSSLELGDSALYFCASSISRGSNQPQHFGDGTRLSIL.

This chain joins TRBV11-3 and TRBJ1-1, with D unresolved. V gave up 6 bases and J gave up 5 bases, with 10 bases separating them. The CDR3 runs to 12 residues. CDR1 and CDR2 (germline): SGHNT, YENEEA. The CDR3, as DNA: TGTGCCAGCAGTGATCGGAGGACTGAAGCTTTCTTT. The encoded protein is CASSDRRTEAFF.

The sample holds one count of this clone. The rearrangement uses TRBV28 and TRBJ1-1; the D gene is possibly TRBD1 (5 bases). Germline V gene data show CDR1 as MDHEN and CDR2 as SYDVKM. Trimming removed 6 bases from V and 6 bases from J, with 17 bases in between. The length of the CDR3 is 14 residues. The CDR3 spells CASRISRVAPEAFF. CDR3 DNA sequence: TGTGCCAGCAGAATTTCCAGGGTGGCCCCTGAAGCTTTCTTT. Based on the CDR3 plus reference TRBV28 and TRBJ1-1, the full variable domain is DVKVTQSSRYLVKRTGEKVFLECVQDMDHENMFWYRQDPGLGLRLIYFSYDVKMKEKGDIPEGYSVSREKKERFSLILESASTNQTSMYLCASRISRVAPEAFFGQGTRLTVV.

CDR3 in amino acids: CASSESDRNEQFF. The CDR3 region has the DNA TGCGCCAGCAGTGAGTCGGACAGGAATGAGCAGTTCTTC. The rearrangement joins TRBV10-1 to TRBJ2-1, with 7 bases identical to TRBD1. V was pared by 0 bases and J by 7 bases, with 0 bases of the junction left unmatched. This CDR3 has 13 residues. Per the germline V gene, CDR1 is WNHNN and CDR2 is SYGVQD (reference sequence).

The CDR3 DNA sequence: TGCAGCGTTGAAGATTCCGGGGACAGGGGAAACACCATATATTTT. Translation: CSVEDSGDRGNTIYF. V usage is TRBV29-1 and J usage is TRBJ1-3, with 8 bases identical to TRBD1. Germline CDR1 reads SQVTM; CDR2 reads ANQGSEA. This CDR3 contains 15 residues. V trimming: 0 bases; J trimming: 4 bases; junction bases outside the gene matches: 5.

This chain links TRBV7-3 with TRBJ2-5, with D perhaps matching TRBD2 (6 bases). The germline V gene encodes CDR1 SGHTA and CDR2 FQGTGA. The CDR3 has 15 amino acids. V was trimmed by 2 bases and J by 4 bases, leaving 14 bases between them. The CDR3 spells CASSLGIGGVETQYF. DNA for the CDR3: TGTGCCAGCAGCTTAGGGATCGGCGGGGTAGAGACCCAGTACTTC.

The chain carries TRBV4-2 and TRBJ1-1; TRBD1 is a possible D gene (5 bases). CDR1 is LGHNA, CDR2 YNFKEQ, per germline. The CDR3 contains 16 residues. With 0 bases removed from V and 4 bases from J, the gap between germline ends came to 15 bases. The chain's CDR3 is CASSQDLTVHSTEAFF. CDR3 DNA: TGTGCCAGCAGCCAAGACTTGACAGTTCACAGCACTGAAGCTTTCTTT.

This clone was seen a handful of times. The CDR3 DNA follows: TGTGCCAGTAGTATAGGGACAGCGGGAAACACTGAAGCTTTCTTT. Translation: CASSIGTAGNTEAFF. The chain has TRBV19 and TRBJ1-1; a weak D match, TRBD1 (6 bases). V was clipped by 1 base and J by 2 bases, with 11 bases between them. From germline, CDR1 is LNHDA and CDR2 SQIVND (reference sequence). This CDR3 is 15 amino acids long.